This T cell receptor (beta chain) was obtained from a study of identical twins. Template switching (which added a universal primer site) was used, and cDNA carried unique molecular identifiers. TCRdb re-called the 5' RACE reads with MiXCR, one entry per CDR3 protein. Of around 1.7 million distinct CDR3 sequences in the sample, roughly a third were seen once. Germline CDR1 reads SGHRS; CDR2 reads YFSETQ. The germline V and J ends were trimmed by 6 bases and 0 bases, with 14 bases remaining between them. This CDR3 has 15 residues. The study's findings and limits: In drawing conclusions, the study used cross-sectional statistical analysis and did not follow the same donors. Cord blood's abundant beta clonotypes had fewer insertions, unlike memory repertoires. Those out-of-frame alpha sequences shared by twins showed an excess of low generation probability.

About this clonotype: Its antigen is not identified.

The chain employs TRBV5-1 and TRBJ2-3; D assignment may be TRBD1 or TRBD2 (5 bases each). Specimen: cord blood. This TCR came from a newborn girl in good health. This CDR3 reads CASTPGRLSTDTQYF. CDR3 coding DNA: TGCGCCAGCACCCCGGGACGGCTTAGCACAGATACGCAGTATTTT.